A selection of T cell receptor beta chains follows, all from one sample in a study of T cells after yellow fever vaccination. TCRdb passed the 5' RACE reads through MiXCR, listing each CDR3 protein once. The profile shows hundreds of thousands of distinct CDR3 sequences, around a sixth of them singletons. This sample comprised PBMCs, obtained before the yellow fever booster vaccination. The receptors come from a man between 18 and 35 years old who received the YFV17D yellow fever vaccine. The CDR3 runs from the conserved cysteine through the conserved F or W. The D gene is left open where the match is weak. Not all rows give a size; the values are once, few, many and, for expanded clones, a class.

d_call	v_call	j_call	clone_size	cdr3_nt	cdr3_aa
NA	TRBV5-1	TRBJ1-1	NA	TGCGCCAGCAGCTTTAACCTAATCAACACTGAAGCTTTCTTT	CASSFNLINTEAFF
TRBD1	TRBV12-5	TRBJ1-4	few	TGTGCTGGGATCCCGGGACAGGGGAATGAAAAACTGTTTTTT	CAGIPGQGNEKLFF
NA	TRBV20-1	TRBJ2-7	NA	TGCAGTGCTAGAGATTCCGAGACCTACGAGCAGTACTTC	CSARDSETYEQYF
NA	TRBV9	TRBJ2-5	NA	TGTGCCAGCAGCGTAGGCCCCCTAGAGACCCAGTACTTC	CASSVGPLETQYF
TRBD1	TRBV12-3/TRBV12-4	TRBJ2-1	few	TGTGCCAGCACCCCCGGGACAGGGATGGACAATGAGCAGTTCTTC	CASTPGTGMDNEQFF
NA	TRBV7-9	TRBJ1-1	NA	TGTGCCAGCAGGCCGGGCGGGCAGGCGATGAACACTGAAGCTTTCTTT	CASRPGGQAMNTEAFF
NA	TRBV6-6	TRBJ1-5	NA	TGTGCCAGCAGACCACCGGGCCAAGATCAGCCCCAGCATTTT	CASRPPGQDQPQHF
NA	TRBV5-4	TRBJ1-2	NA	TGTGCCAGCAGCTTGGCGGGACTCATCTATGGCTACACCTTC	CASSLAGLIYGYTF
NA	TRBV9	TRBJ1-3	NA	TGTGCCAGCAGCGTTACTGGGGCACAAGGAAACACCATATATTTT	CASSVTGAQGNTIYF
NA	TRBV18	TRBJ2-1	NA	TGTGCCAGCTCACCAGGGATGGGATTTTATGAGCAGTTCTTC	CASSPGMGFYEQFF